The 10 T cell receptor beta chains given below trace back to one sample, sequenced in a study of human T cells and chemical hapten exposure. TCRdb reprocessed the RACE reads via MiXCR and lists one record per CDR3 protein. The sample includes around 50,000 distinct CDR3 sequences, 9.3% of them seen just once. Time point: patch test 1, 2 weeks after DPC sensitization. Specified treatment: therapeutic diphenylcyclopropenone sensitization with weekly scalp DPC. The sample here was whole blood, taken in connection with sensitization to the hapten diphenylcyclopropenone (DPC). The receptor set was obtained from a woman between 45 and 60 years old with alopecia areata. Some clones in this sample may be carry-over from other donors' samples.

This clonotype was observed at least ten times. The chain carries TRBV18 and TRBJ2-1, with D unresolved. This CDR3 is built from 18 residues. V was cut by 3 bases and J by 2 bases, with 20 bases left in between. CDR1 is KGHSH and CDR2 is LQKENI in the germline V gene. The CDR3 nucleotides read TGTGCCAGCTCACCGGGCAAGACGGGCCCTAGGACCTACAATGAGCAGTTCTTC. Residues: CASSPGKTGPRTYNEQFF.

This clonotype was seen ten or more times. The chain joins TRBV28 to TRBJ2-5; D not certain. Deletions cut 4 bases from V and 7 bases from J, with 4 bases between. Per the germline V gene, CDR1 is MDHEN and CDR2 is SYDVKM. This CDR3 comprises 10 residues. The CDR3 here is CASSSVTQYF. In nucleotides, the CDR3 is TGTGCCAGCAGTTCGGTGACCCAGTACTTC.

Only a few counts were recorded for this clonotype. The chain joins TRBV7-2 to TRBJ2-1, with a possible D match to TRBD2 (5 bases). The CDR3 is made up of 11 amino acids. Germline loops: CDR1 SGHTA, CDR2 FQGNSA. V was pared by 4 bases and J by 10 bases, with 8 bases between. CDR3 DNA: TGTGCCAGCAGCTCAGGACTCGAGCAGTTCTTC. This encodes CASSSGLEQFF.

Ten or more counts support this clonotype. The chain combines TRBV29-1 with TRBJ2-7; D unclear. The CDR3 has 14 amino acids. From germline, CDR1 is SQVTM and CDR2 ANQGSEA. The germline V and J ends were trimmed by 4 bases and 2 bases, with 15 bases remaining between them. The CDR3 loop reads CSVAPRALTYEQYF. In DNA form, the CDR3 reads TGCAGCGTTGCCCCAAGAGCTCTAACCTACGAGCAGTACTTC.

CDR3 nucleotides: TGTGCCAGCAGCTTAGATGCGGGTAGGAGCTATGGCTACACCTTC. It is translated as CASSLDAGRSYGYTF. This chain links TRBV7-2 with TRBJ1-2; no clear D gene. Trimming removed 1 base from V and 4 bases from J, with 13 bases in between. Germline loops: CDR1 SGHTA, CDR2 FQGNSA. The CDR3 consists of 15 residues.

This clonotype came up many times. The rearrangement joins TRBV6-4 to TRBJ2-3, with D perhaps TRBD2 (5 bases). Germline assignment: CDR1 MRHNA and CDR2 SNTAGT. The germline V and J ends were trimmed by 4 bases and 0 bases, with 5 bases remaining between them. CDR3 size: 13 residues. CDR3 sequence (DNA): TGTGCCAGCAGTGCGGGAAGCACAGATACGCAGTATTTT. This sequence encodes CASSAGSTDTQYF.

V and J are TRBV29-1 and TRBJ1-1; D is perhaps TRBD1 (5 bases). Per germline, CDR1 SQVTM and CDR2 ANQGSEA. Trimming shortened V by 4 bases and J by 6 bases, and 9 bases separated the two germline ends. The CDR3 spans 11 residues. Written as DNA, the CDR3 is TGCAGCGTTGTGAGGGGATCTGAAGCTTTCTTT. Protein sequence: CSVVRGSEAFF.

The chain combines TRBV20-1 with TRBJ2-7; D may match TRBD1 or TRBD2 (5 bases each). The V end was cut by 5 bases, the J end by 7 bases, with 24 bases between. Germline V gene sequence: CDR1 DFQATT, CDR2 SNEGSKA (reference sequence). The CDR3 length is 15 residues. The CDR3 coding sequence is TGCAGTGCTGGAGCGGACGGGACGCAGGGTGGGGAGCAGTACTTC. Protein product: CSAGADGTQGGEQYF.

This clonotype was seen a few times. The chain couples TRBV7-6 to TRBJ2-1; 11 nucleotides line up with TRBD2. Looked up from germline, CDR1 is SGHVS and CDR2 is FNYEAQ. CDR3 length: 19 residues. V was clipped by 3 bases and J by 7 bases; unmatched bases: 17. The DNA for the CDR3 is TGTGCCAGCAGCTTCGCCCGCCTAACTAGCGGGAGTTTCAGGAATGAGCAGTTCTTC. Translated, it gives CASSFARLTSGSFRNEQFF.

This clonotype was picked up many times. The CDR3: CASSQTRLRDKSEKLFF. Written as DNA, the CDR3 is TGCGCCAGCAGCCAAACCCGTTTGCGGGACAAAAGTGAAAAACTGTTTTTT. The chain carries TRBV4-3 and TRBJ1-4, with a possible D match to TRBD1 (6 bases). This CDR3 spans 17 amino acids. Between the trimmed V and J ends, which lost 2 bases and 7 bases, there was a span of 20 bases. Germline assignment: CDR1 LGHNA and CDR2 YSLEER.